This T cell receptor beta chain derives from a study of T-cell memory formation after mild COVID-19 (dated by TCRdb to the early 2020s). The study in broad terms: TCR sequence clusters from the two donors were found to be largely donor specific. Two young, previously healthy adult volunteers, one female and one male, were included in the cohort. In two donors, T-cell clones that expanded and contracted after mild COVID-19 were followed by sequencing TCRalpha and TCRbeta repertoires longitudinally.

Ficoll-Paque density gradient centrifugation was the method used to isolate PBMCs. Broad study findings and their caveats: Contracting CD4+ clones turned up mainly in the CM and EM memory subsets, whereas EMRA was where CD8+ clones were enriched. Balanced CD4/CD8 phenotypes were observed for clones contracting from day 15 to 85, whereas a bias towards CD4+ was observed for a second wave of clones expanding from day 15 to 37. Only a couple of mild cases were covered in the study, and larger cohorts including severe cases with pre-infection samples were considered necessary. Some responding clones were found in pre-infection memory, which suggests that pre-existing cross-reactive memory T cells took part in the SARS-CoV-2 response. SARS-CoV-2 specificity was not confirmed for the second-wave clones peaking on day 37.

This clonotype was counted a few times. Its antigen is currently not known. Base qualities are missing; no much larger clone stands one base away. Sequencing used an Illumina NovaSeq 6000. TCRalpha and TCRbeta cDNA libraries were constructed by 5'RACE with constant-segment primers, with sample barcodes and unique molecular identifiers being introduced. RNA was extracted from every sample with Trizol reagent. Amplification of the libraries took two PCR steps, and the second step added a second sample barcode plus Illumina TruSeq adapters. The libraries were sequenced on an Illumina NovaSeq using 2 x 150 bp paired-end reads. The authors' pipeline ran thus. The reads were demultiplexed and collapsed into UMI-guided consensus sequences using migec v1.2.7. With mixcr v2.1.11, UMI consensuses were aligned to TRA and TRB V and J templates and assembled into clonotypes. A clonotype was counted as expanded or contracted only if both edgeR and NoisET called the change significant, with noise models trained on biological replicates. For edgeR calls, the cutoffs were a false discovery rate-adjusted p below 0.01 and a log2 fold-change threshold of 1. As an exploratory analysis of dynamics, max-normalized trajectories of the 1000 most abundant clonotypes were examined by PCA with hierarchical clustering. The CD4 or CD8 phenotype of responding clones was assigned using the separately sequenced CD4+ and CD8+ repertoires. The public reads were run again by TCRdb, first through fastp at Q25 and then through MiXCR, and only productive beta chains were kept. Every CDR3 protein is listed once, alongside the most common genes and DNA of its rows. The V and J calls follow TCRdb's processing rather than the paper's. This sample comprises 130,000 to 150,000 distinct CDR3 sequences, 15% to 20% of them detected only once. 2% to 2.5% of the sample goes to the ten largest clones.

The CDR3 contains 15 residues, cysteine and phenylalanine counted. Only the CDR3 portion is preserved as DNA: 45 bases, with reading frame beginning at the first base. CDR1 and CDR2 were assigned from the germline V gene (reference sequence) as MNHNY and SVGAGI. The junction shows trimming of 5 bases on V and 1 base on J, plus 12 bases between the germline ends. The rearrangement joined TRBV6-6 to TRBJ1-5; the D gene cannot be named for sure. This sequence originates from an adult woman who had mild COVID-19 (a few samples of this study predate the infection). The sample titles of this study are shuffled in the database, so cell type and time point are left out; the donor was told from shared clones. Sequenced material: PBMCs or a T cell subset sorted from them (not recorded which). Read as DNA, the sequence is TGTGCCAGCAGTGCTGATGGCTCGAGCAATCAGCCCCAGCATTTT. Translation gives CASSADGSSNQPQHF.